These 20 T cell receptor beta chains were sequenced from one sample in a study of blood T cell repertoires in COVID-19. The assay was immunoSEQ multiplex PCR, and TCRdb's table has in-frame clones only and misses some. The sample has 100,000 or so clones, 86% seen once. Material: peripheral blood. The source of these receptors is a woman aged 55 to 70 in a cohort sampled during active or convalescent COVID-19.

The chain is built from TRBV2 and TRBJ1-4; D may be TRBD1 (6 bases). The CDR3 runs to 14 residues. Germline V gives CDR1 SNHLY, CDR2 FYNNEI. V lost 6 bases, J lost 5 bases, and 13 bases lay in between. CDR3 nucleotide sequence: TGTGCCAGCAGACGCGACAGGTTGAATGAAAAACTGTTTTTT. Protein product: CASRRDRLNEKLFF. Complete variable domain (other parts from reference TRBV2 and TRBJ1-4): EPEVTQTPSHQVTQMGQEVILRCVPISNHLYFYWYRQILGQKVEFLVSFYNNEISEKSEIFDDQFSVERPDGSNFTLKIRSTKLEDSAMYFCASRRDRLNEKLFFGSGTQLSVL.

The chain joins TRBV18 to TRBJ1-3, with unresolved D. V was clipped by 1 base and J by 4 bases, with 8 bases between them. The CDR3 runs to 14 residues. The germline V gene encodes CDR1 KGHSH and CDR2 LQKENI. CDR3: CASSPRLGGNTIYF. CDR3 DNA sequence: TGTGCCAGCTCACCACGGTTGGGCGGAAACACCATATATTTT.

This clone was counted once. The V call is TRBV4-1, the J call TRBJ2-1; 10 bases agree with TRBD1. This CDR3 has 16 residues. The V and J ends lost 4 bases and 4 bases, in that order; junction bases with no gene match: 7. Germline V gives CDR1 MGHRA, CDR2 YSYEKL. The CDR3 DNA reads TGCGCCAGCAGCCCGGACGGGACAGGGGTTTACAATGAGCAGTTCTTC. This gives the protein CASSPDGTGVYNEQFF.

This chain links TRBV9 with TRBJ1-6; no clear D gene. Germline loops: CDR1 SGDLS, CDR2 YYNGEE. The V gene lost 4 bases and the J gene lost 10 bases, with 15 bases spanning the gap. The CDR3 runs 14 residues. For the CDR3, the DNA is TGTGCCAGCAGCCAAGACGGTAGGAGATCACCCCTCCACTTT. Amino acids: CASSQDGRRSPLHF.

The rearrangement uses TRBV10-3 and TRBJ1-1; D gene ambiguous. CDR3 length: 14 amino acids. CDR1 is ENHRY, CDR2 SYGVKD, per germline. Trimming shortened V by 1 base and J by 7 bases, and 13 bases separated the two germline ends. CDR3 DNA sequence: TGTGCCATCAGTGAGTACTCGTATGAAAGTGAAGCTTTCTTT. Translated, it gives CAISEYSYESEAFF.

This rearrangement joins TRBV12-3 or TRBV12-4 to TRBJ1-5; D ambiguous. Trimming cost V 6 bases and J 5 bases, with 11 bases left between them. The CDR3 runs to 13 residues. As DNA, the CDR3 is TGTGCCAGCAGCCCCACAGTTTATCAGCCCCAGCATTTT. This sequence encodes CASSPTVYQPQHF.

The J gene is TRBJ1-1, the V gene TRBV19; no firm D call. V was pared by 3 bases and J by 6 bases, with 20 bases between. CDR3 length: 16 amino acids. Per germline, CDR1 LNHDA and CDR2 SQIVND (reference sequence). Here the CDR3 reads CASSMTPGRARPEAFF. The DNA of the CDR3 is TGTGCCAGTAGTATGACCCCCGGGCGGGCAAGACCTGAAGCTTTCTTT.

This chain links TRBV30 with TRBJ2-1; 9 nucleotides match TRBD2. After removal of 1 base from V and 4 bases from J, the junction contained 5 bases not matched to a gene. This CDR3 has 15 residues. Germline CDR1 reads GTSNPN; CDR2 reads SVGIG (reference sequence). The CDR3 protein is CAWSGLAGIYNEQFF. The DNA of the CDR3 is TGTGCCTGGAGTGGCCTAGCGGGGATATACAATGAGCAGTTCTTC.

This chain connects TRBV18 to TRBJ2-3; 12 bases match TRBD2. With 4 bases clipped from V and 0 bases from J, the junction kept 5 bases outside the gene matches. This CDR3 region has 17 residues. Germline CDR1 is KGHSH and CDR2 is LQKENI. This CDR3 reads CASSQSLAGGSTDTQYF. DNA for the CDR3: TGTGCCAGCTCACAGTCGCTAGCGGGAGGGAGCACAGATACGCAGTATTTT.

The rearrangement links TRBV15 to TRBJ1-1; D not resolved. Trimming removed 2 bases at V and 0 bases at J, with 10 bases between. Germline V gene lookup returns CDR1 LNHNV and CDR2 YYDKDF (reference sequence). The CDR3 contains 15 residues. The CDR3 loop is CATSRTLGMNTEAFF. The CDR3 nucleotides are TGTGCCACCAGCAGAACCCTAGGCATGAACACTGAAGCTTTCTTT.

This clone was seen more than once but under ten times. The chain is built from TRBV27 and TRBJ2-7, with D possibly matching TRBD2 (6 bases). This CDR3 spans 16 amino acids. Trimming stripped 0 bases from V and 7 bases from J, with 19 bases between. CDR1 and CDR2 (germline): MNHEY, SMNVEV (reference sequence). The CDR3 loop is CASSLSGPGTLVEQYF. The CDR3 coding sequence is TGTGCCAGCAGTTTATCGGGTCCCGGGACTCTCGTAGAGCAGTACTTC.

This sequence joins TRBV5-1 and TRBJ2-6; 7 bases align to TRBD1. The CDR3 totals 17 residues. Germline loops: CDR1 SGHRS, CDR2 YFSETQ. V dropped 2 bases and J dropped 0; count of bases not matched to a gene: 5. CDR3 nucleotide sequence: TGCGCCAGCAGCTTTATGGGACAGAGCTCTGGGGCCAACGTCCTGACTTTC. It translates to CASSFMGQSSGANVLTF. The complete variable domain, with remaining parts taken from reference TRBV5-1 and TRBJ2-6, reads KAGVTQTPRYLIKTRGQQVTLSCSPISGHRSVSWYQQTPGQGLQFLFEYFSETQRNKGNFPGRFSGRQFSNSRSEMNVSTLELGDSALYLCASSFMGQSSGANVLTFGAGSRLTVL.

The rearrangement joins TRBV25-1 to TRBJ1-5; TRBD1 might be the D (6 bases). This CDR3 is built from 14 residues. The V gene lost 6 bases and the J gene lost 4 bases, with 13 bases spanning the gap. CDR1 and CDR2 from the germline V gene are MGHDK and SYGVNS. This CDR3 is CASREQGPNQPQHF. In DNA, the CDR3 is TGTGCCAGCAGGGAACAGGGTCCGAATCAGCCCCAGCATTTT.

CDR3 loop: CSVESYRESDGNEQFF. The CDR3 bases are TGCAGCGTTGAATCGTACAGGGAATCGGACGGCAATGAGCAGTTCTTC. The chain joins TRBV29-1 to TRBJ2-1; weak D call: TRBD1 (6 bases). From germline, CDR1 is SQVTM and CDR2 ANQGSEA. This CDR3 comprises 16 residues. V dropped 2 bases and J dropped 6 bases, with 20 bases sitting between them.

The gene calls are TRBV6-4 and TRBJ2-2; D not resolved. This CDR3 comprises 14 residues. Germline CDR1 and CDR2: MRHNA and SNTAGT. V lost 2 bases to trimming and J lost 4 bases, with 8 bases between them. The CDR3 coding sequence is TGTGCCAGCAGTGACAACCCGGTCACCGGGGAGCTGTTTTTT. It translates to CASSDNPVTGELFF.

CDR3 residues: CASSESHRGDRETQYF. The CDR3 DNA sequence: TGTGCCAGCAGTGAATCCCACAGGGGGGATCGAGAGACCCAGTACTTC. The chain uses TRBV6-1 and TRBJ2-5, with TRBD1 matching over 8 bases. Trimming at V came to 2 bases and at J to 4 bases, leaving 9 bases not matched to a gene. The length of the CDR3 is 16 residues. Per the germline V gene, CDR1 is MNHNS and CDR2 is SASEGT.

The V gene is TRBV4-1, the J gene TRBJ1-3; the D gene is possibly TRBD1 (5 bases). This CDR3 has 15 amino acids. The germline V gene encodes CDR1 MGHRA and CDR2 YSYEKL. V was clipped by 2 bases and J by 4 bases, with 12 bases between them. The CDR3: CASSQIQGPGNTIYF. CDR3 coding DNA: TGCGCCAGCAGCCAAATCCAGGGTCCAGGAAACACCATATATTTT.

The V and J genes are TRBV28 and TRBJ2-7, with 12 bases that match TRBD2. The CDR3 loop spans 15 amino acids. The J segment lost 4 bases and the V segment lost 6 bases, leaving 7 bases of the junction unmatched. Germline V gene sequence: CDR1 MDHEN, CDR2 SYDVKM. CDR3 region: CASSTRLAGVYEQYF. CDR3 nucleotides: TGTGCCAGCAGCACACGACTAGCGGGAGTTTACGAGCAGTACTTC. Full variable domain (outside the CDR3, taken from reference TRBV28 and TRBJ2-7): DVKVTQSSRYLVKRTGEKVFLECVQDMDHENMFWYRQDPGLGLRLIYFSYDVKMKEKGDIPEGYSVSREKKERFSLILESASTNQTSMYLCASSTRLAGVYEQYFGPGTRLTVT.

V gene TRBV28 combines with J gene TRBJ2-1, with D perhaps matching TRBD1 (6 bases). The CDR3 is 16 amino acids. Looked up from germline, CDR1 is MDHEN and CDR2 is SYDVKM. V was cut by 6 bases and J by 0 bases, with 15 bases left in between. CDR3 amino acids: CASSIGGRSSYNEQFF. The CDR3, as DNA: TGTGCCAGCAGCATAGGGGGTAGGAGCTCCTACAATGAGCAGTTCTTC. The full variable domain, rest sourced from reference TRBV28 and TRBJ2-1, is DVKVTQSSRYLVKRTGEKVFLECVQDMDHENMFWYRQDPGLGLRLIYFSYDVKMKEKGDIPEGYSVSREKKERFSLILESASTNQTSMYLCASSIGGRSSYNEQFFGPGTRLTVL.

V usage is TRBV19 and J usage is TRBJ2-3, with 7 bases aligning to TRBD1. CDR1 and CDR2 from the germline V gene are LNHDA and SQIVND (reference sequence). CDR3 length equals 14 residues. V was clipped by 2 bases and J by 3 bases; unmatched bases: 2. The chain's CDR3 is CASSISGGTDTQYF. CDR3 sequence (DNA): TGTGCCAGTAGTATATCAGGGGGAACAGATACGCAGTATTTT.